A single T cell receptor (beta chain) is shown here with its context. Its target is unknown. The data derive from a study of beta chain features in type 1 diabetes. The wider study: All samples yielded roughly 100,000,000 examined sorted cells.

Trimming removed 8 bases from V and 4 bases from J, with 21 bases in between. CDR1 is MDHEN, CDR2 SYDVKM, per germline. The CDR3 length is 16 residues. Regarding the study as a whole: Researchers could not determine here whether HLA type influences TCRB rearrangement.

Expressed TCRB transcripts were sequenced, since all the RNA that had been isolated was reverse transcribed. Method: immunoSEQ multiplex PCR; TCRdb's copy keeps in-frame clones and lacks some. The data contain around 450,000 clones, 9.5% to 12% of them seen just once; the ten biggest clones take up over 0.035%. The J gene is TRBJ2-1, the V gene TRBV28, with D possibly TRBD1 on 6 matching bases. The material sequenced was naive CD4+ T cells from blood. This sequence originates from a woman aged 18 to 35 in good health. The DNA for the CDR3 is TGTGCCAGCTTGGGGGCAGGGCGGGCCCGTTACAATGAGCAGTTCTTC. It yields the protein CASLGAGRARYNEQFF.